The source of this T cell receptor beta chain is a study of glioma-infiltrating T cells. This CDR3 has 14 residues. Looked up from germline, CDR1 is LNHDA and CDR2 is SQIVND (reference sequence). Trimming pared 4 bases from V and 5 bases from J, leaving 15 bases between. TCR alpha and beta CDR3 regions were amplified from RNA using iRepertoire nested multiplex PCR. TCRdb re-analysed the multiplex PCR reads in MiXCR, keeping a single row per CDR3 protein. The table includes roughly 200,000 distinct CDR3 sequences, around 42% detected once. Concerning this clonotype itself: The antigen remains undetermined.

The study's findings and limits: Very few CDR3 sequences were shared between tissue and blood.

V and J are TRBV19 and TRBJ2-7, with D perhaps matching TRBD1 (6 bases). What was sequenced was glioma tissue, nonneoplastic brain tissue, or PBMCs (not recorded which). The receptor was derived from a human donor with low-grade glioma or glioblastoma, undergoing nonglioma brain surgery, or in good health (not recorded which). CDR3 coding DNA: TGTGCCAGTAGTAGAGGGGGAAGGTCGGACGAGCAGTACTTC. It encodes CASSRGGRSDEQYF.